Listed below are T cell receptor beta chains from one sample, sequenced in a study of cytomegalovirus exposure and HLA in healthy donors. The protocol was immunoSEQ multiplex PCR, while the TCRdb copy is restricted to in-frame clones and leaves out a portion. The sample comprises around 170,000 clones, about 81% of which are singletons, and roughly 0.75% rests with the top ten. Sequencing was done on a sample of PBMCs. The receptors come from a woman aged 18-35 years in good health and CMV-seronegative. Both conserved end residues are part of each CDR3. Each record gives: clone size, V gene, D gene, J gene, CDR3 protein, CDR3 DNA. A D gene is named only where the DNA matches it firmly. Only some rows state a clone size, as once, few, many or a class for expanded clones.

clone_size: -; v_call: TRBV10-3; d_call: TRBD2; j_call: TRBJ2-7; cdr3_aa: CAISRLAGVDEQYF; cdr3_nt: TGTGCCATCTCGAGACTAGCGGGAGTGGACGAGCAGTACTTC
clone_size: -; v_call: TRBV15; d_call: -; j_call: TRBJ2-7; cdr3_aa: CATSTRTYEQYF; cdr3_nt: TGTGCCACCAGCACGCGTACCTACGAGCAGTACTTC
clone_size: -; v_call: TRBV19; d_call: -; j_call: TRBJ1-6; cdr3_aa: CASSVGPTAGSPLHF; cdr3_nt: TGTGCCAGTAGTGTCGGCCCAACGGCGGGGTCACCCCTCCACTTT
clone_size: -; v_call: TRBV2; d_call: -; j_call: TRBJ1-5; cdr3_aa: CASSDRGLEQPQHF; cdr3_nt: TGTGCCAGCAGTGACAGGGGCCTAGAACAGCCCCAGCATTTT
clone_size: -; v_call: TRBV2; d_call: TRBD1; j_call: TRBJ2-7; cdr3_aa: CASRPRTGGFIYEQYF; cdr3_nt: TGTGCCAGCAGACCAAGGACAGGGGGTTTCATCTACGAGCAGTACTTC
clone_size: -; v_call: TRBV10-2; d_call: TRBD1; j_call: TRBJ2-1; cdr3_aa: CASSEMTGGFYNEQFF; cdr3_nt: TGCGCCAGCAGTGAGATGACAGGGGGCTTCTACAATGAGCAGTTCTTC
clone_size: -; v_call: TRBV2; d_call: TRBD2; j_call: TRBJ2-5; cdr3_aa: CASRGTSGGDDQYF; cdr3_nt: TGTGCCAGCAGGGGGACTAGCGGGGGCGACGACCAGTACTTC
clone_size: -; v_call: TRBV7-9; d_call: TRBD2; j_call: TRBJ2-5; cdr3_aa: CASSLTSAGGETQYF; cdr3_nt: TGTGCCAGCAGCTTAACCTCCGCGGGAGGAGAGACCCAGTACTTC
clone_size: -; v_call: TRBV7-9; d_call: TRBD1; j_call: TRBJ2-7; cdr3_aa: CASSLGGTVYEQYF; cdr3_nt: TGTGCCAGCAGCTTAGGAGGGACAGTCTACGAGCAGTACTTC
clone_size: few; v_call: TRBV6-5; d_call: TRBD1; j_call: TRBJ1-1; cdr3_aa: CASSTTGGGTEAFF; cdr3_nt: TGTGCCAGCAGTACGACAGGGGGCGGCACTGAAGCTTTCTTT
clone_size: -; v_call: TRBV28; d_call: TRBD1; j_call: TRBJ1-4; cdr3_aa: CASSAGTGINEKLFF; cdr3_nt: TGTGCCAGCAGCGCTGGGACAGGGATAAATGAAAAACTGTTTTTT